One T cell receptor beta chain is described in this entry. This sample was taken from a study of cytomegalovirus exposure and HLA in healthy donors. PCR amplification relied on 60 Vbeta primers (plus 13 Jbeta primers). Repertoires were generated with immunoSEQ multiplex PCR, while TCRdb's copy carries only in-frame clones and drops some. The data contain about 120,000 clones, roughly 80% of them seen just once; the ten biggest clones take up under 1.5%. V lost 11 bases and J 4 bases, leaving 12 bases between the germline ends. This CDR3 has 12 amino acids. Germline V gives CDR1 ENHRY, CDR2 SYGVKD. The sequencing sample was made of PBMCs. The sequence was obtained from a woman in her twenties or thirties in good health and CMV-seronegative. The chain combines TRBV10-3 with TRBJ1-5; no firm D call. In DNA form, the CDR3 reads TGTGCCTCCAATAGCGGGAATCAGCCCCAGCATTTT. Translation: CASNSGNQPQHF.